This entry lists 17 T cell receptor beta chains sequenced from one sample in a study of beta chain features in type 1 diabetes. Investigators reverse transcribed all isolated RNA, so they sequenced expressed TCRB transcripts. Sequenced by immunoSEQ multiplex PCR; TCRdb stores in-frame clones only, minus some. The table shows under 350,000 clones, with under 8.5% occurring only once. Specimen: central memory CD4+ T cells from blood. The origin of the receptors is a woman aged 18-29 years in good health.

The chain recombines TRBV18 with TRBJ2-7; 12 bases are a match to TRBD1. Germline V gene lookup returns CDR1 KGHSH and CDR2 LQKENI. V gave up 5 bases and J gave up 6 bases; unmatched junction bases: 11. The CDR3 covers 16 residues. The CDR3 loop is CASSKSGTGGPSEQYV. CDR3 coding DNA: TGTGCCAGCTCAAAATCCGGGACAGGGGGCCCATCCGAGCAGTACGTC.

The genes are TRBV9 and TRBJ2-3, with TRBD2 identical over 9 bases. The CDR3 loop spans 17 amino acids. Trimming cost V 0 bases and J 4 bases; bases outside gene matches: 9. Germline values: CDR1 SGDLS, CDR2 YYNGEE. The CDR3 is CASSVAPASGASDTQYF. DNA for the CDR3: TGTGCCAGCAGCGTAGCCCCAGCTAGCGGGGCCTCAGATACGCAGTATTTT.

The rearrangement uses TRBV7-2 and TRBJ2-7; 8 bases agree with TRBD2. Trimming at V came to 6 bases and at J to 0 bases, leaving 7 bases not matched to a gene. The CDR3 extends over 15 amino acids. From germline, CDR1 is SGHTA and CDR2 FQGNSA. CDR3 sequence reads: CASRRSSGSSYEQYF. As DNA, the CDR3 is TGTGCCAGCAGGCGTTCCAGCGGGAGCTCCTACGAGCAGTACTTC.

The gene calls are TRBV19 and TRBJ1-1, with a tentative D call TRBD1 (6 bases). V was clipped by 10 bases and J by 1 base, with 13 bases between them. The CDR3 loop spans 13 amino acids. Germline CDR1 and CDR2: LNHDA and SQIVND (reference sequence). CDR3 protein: CATSDRPNTEAFF. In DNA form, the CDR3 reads TGTGCCACCTCCGACAGGCCGAACACTGAAGCTTTCTTT.

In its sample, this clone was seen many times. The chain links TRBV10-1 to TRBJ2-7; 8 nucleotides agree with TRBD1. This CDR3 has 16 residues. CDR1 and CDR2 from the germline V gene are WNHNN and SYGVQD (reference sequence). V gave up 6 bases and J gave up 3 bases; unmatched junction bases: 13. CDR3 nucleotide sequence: TGCGCCAGCAGGGGACAGGAGGACGTGGCCCACTACGAGCAGTACTTC. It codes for CASRGQEDVAHYEQYF.

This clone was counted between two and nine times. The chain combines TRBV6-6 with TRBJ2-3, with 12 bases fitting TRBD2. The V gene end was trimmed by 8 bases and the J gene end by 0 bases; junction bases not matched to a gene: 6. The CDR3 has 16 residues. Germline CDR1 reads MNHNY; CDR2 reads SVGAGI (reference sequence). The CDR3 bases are TGTGCCAGCTGGCTAGCGGGAGGGCCTAGCACAGATACGCAGTATTTT. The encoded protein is CASWLAGGPSTDTQYF.

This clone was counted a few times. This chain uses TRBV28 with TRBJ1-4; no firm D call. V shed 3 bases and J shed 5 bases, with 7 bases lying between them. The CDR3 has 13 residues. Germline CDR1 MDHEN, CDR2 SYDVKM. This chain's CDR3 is CASSLAGNEKLFF. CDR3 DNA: TGTGCCAGCAGTTTGGCGGGAAATGAAAAACTGTTTTTT.

CDR3 DNA sequence: TGTGCCTGGACTTATAGCGGGTTAGAGCAGTACTTC. Encoded protein: CAWTYSGLEQYF. The chain combines TRBV30 with TRBJ2-7; 7 bases are a match to TRBD2. Per germline, CDR1 GTSNPN and CDR2 SVGIG (reference sequence). There are 12 residues in the CDR3. V lost 4 bases to trimming and J lost 7 bases; unmatched junction nucleotides: 7. Full variable domain (missing parts from reference TRBV30 and TRBJ2-7): SQTIHQWPATLVQPVGSPLSLECTVEGTSNPNLYWYRQAAGRGLQLLFYSVGIGQISSEVPQNLSASRPQDRQFILSSKKLLLSDSGFYLCAWTYSGLEQYFGPGTRLTVT.

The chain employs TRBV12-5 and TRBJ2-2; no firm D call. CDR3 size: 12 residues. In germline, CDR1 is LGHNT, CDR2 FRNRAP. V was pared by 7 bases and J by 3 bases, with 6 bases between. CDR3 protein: CASARDTGELFF. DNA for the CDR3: TGTGCTAGTGCTAGAGACACCGGGGAGCTGTTTTTT.

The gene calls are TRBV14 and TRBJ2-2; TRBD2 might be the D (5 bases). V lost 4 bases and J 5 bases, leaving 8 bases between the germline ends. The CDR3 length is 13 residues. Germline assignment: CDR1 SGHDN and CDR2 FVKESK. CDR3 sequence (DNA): TGTGCCAGCAGCCGGACTGTAACCGGGGAGCTGTTTTTT. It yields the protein CASSRTVTGELFF.

The CDR3 DNA follows: TGTGCCAGCAGCACTGCGGGGGGAGCCTACAATGAGCAGTTCTTC. Encoded protein: CASSTAGGAYNEQFF. The chain is built from TRBV7-2 and TRBJ2-1, with TRBD2 matching over 8 bases. Germline CDR1 reads SGHTA; CDR2 reads FQGNSA. The CDR3 totals 15 residues. The trim removed 5 bases at V and 2 bases at J, leaving 5 bases unmatched. Full variable domain (outside the CDR3, taken from reference TRBV7-2 and TRBJ2-1): GAGVSQSPSNKVTEKGKDVELRCDPISGHTALYWYRQSLGQGLEFLIYFQGNSAPDKSGLPSDRFSAERTGGSVSTLTIQRTQQEDSAVYLCASSTAGGAYNEQFFGPGTRLTVL.

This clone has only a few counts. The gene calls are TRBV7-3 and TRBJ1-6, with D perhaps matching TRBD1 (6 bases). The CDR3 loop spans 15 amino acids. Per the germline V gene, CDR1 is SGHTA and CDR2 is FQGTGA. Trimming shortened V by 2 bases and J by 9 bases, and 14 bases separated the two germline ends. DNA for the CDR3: TGTGCCAGCAGCTTACAGGGGCAAGGGGCTTCACCCCTCCACTTT. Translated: CASSLQGQGASPLHF.

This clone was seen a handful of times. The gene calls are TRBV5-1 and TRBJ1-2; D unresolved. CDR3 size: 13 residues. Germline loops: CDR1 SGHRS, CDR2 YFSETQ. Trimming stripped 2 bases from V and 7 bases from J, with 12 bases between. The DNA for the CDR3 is TGCGCCAGCAGCTTCGATTTCGAGGCTGGCTACACCTTC. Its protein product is CASSFDFEAGYTF.

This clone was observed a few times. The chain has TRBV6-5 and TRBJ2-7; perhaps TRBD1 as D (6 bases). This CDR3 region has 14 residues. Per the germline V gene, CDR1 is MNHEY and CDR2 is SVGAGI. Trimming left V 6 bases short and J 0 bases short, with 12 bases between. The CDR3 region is CASRVQGSSYEQYF. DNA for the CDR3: TGTGCCAGCAGGGTACAGGGAAGCTCCTACGAGCAGTACTTC.

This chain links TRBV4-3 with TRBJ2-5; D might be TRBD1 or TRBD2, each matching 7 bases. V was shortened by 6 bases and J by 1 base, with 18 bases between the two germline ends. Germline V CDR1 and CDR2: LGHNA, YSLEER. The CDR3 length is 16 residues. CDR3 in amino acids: CASSSLSGGGQETQYF. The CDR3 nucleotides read TGCGCCAGCAGTTCCCTTTCAGGGGGGGGCCAAGAGACCCAGTACTTC.

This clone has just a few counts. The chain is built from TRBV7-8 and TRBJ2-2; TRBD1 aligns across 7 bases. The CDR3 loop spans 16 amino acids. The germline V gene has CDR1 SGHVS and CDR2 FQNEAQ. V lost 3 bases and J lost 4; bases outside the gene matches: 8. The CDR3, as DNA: TGTGCCAGCAGCTTTGTGACAGGGTCGAGCACCGGGGAGCTGTTTTTT. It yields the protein CASSFVTGSSTGELFF.

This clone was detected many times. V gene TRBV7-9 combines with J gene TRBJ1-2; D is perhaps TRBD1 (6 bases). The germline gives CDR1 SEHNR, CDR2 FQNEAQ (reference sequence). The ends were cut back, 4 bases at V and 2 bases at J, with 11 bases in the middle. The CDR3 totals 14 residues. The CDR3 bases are TGTGCCAGCAGCTCAGTAACAGGGAACTATGGCTACACCTTC. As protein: CASSSVTGNYGYTF.